This entry lists 32 T cell receptor beta chains sequenced from one sample in a study of radiotherapy plus CTLA-4 blockade in lung cancer. The assay was immunoSEQ multiplex PCR, and TCRdb's table has in-frame clones only and misses some. The data show some 49,000 clones, with 85% seen just once and about a quarter held by the top ten. The material was peripheral blood, obtained from a patient treated with radiotherapy plus ipilimumab. These receptor sequences come from a human donor with non-small cell lung cancer whose response to radiotherapy plus ipilimumab could not be evaluated.

CDR3 region: CASSGMYQETQYF. The CDR3 DNA sequence: TGTGCCAGCAGCGGTATGTACCAAGAGACCCAGTACTTC. The chain links TRBV9 to TRBJ2-5; D unclear. CDR1 and CDR2 from the germline V gene are SGDLS and YYNGEE. The length of the CDR3 is 13 residues. V was shortened by 3 bases and J by 0 bases, with 6 bases between the two germline ends. The entire variable domain, with the rest obtained from reference TRBV9 and TRBJ2-5, is as follows: DSGVTQTPKHLITATGQRVTLRCSPRSGDLSVYWYQQSLDQGLQFLIQYYNGEERAKGNILERFSAQQFPDLHSELNLSSLELGDSALYFCASSGMYQETQYFGPGTRLLVL.

This sequence joins TRBV7-2 and TRBJ2-1; no clear D. Deletions cut 4 bases from V and 0 bases from J, with 13 bases between. The CDR3 is 16 amino acids. Germline V gene lookup returns CDR1 SGHTA and CDR2 FQGNSA. CDR3 protein: CASSSTSGDSYNEQFF. Written as DNA, the CDR3 is TGTGCCAGCAGCTCGACCTCGGGTGACTCCTACAATGAGCAGTTCTTC.

The rearrangement uses TRBV19 and TRBJ1-1; no definite D call. Germline CDR1 reads LNHDA; CDR2 reads SQIVND (reference sequence). The CDR3 consists of 13 residues. V shed 4 bases and J shed 1 base, with 7 bases lying between them. CDR3 bases: TGTGCCAGTAGTACGACAAGGAACACTGAAGCTTTCTTT. It is translated as CASSTTRNTEAFF.

This chain links TRBV4-2 with TRBJ1-5; maybe TRBD1 (6 bases). V dropped 4 bases and J dropped 6 bases, with 13 bases sitting between them. The V gene's germline CDR1 is LGHNA and CDR2 YNFKEQ. The CDR3 runs to 14 residues. CDR3 loop: CASSPDPGVQPQHF. The DNA of the CDR3 is TGTGCCAGCAGCCCAGATCCAGGGGTTCAGCCCCAGCATTTT.

The V and J genes are TRBV11-3 and TRBJ2-1, with D unclear. The germline CDR1 and CDR2 sequences are SGHNT and YENEEA. The CDR3 has 13 residues. V was clipped by 5 bases and J by 2 bases, with 7 bases between them. This chain's CDR3 is CASSPRAYNEQFF. The CDR3 nucleotides read TGTGCCAGCAGCCCCCGGGCCTACAATGAGCAGTTCTTC.

The J gene is TRBJ1-1, the V gene TRBV15; tentative D call: TRBD1 (5 bases). The V gene lost 4 bases and the J gene lost 6 bases, with 12 bases spanning the gap. CDR1 is LNHNV, CDR2 YYDKDF, per germline (reference sequence). The CDR3 extends over 13 amino acids. The CDR3 DNA is TGTGCCACCAGCATCCAACCGACAGCTGAAGCTTTCTTT. Its translation is CATSIQPTAEAFF.

The chain uses TRBV15 and TRBJ2-5, with 7 nucleotides matching TRBD2. This CDR3 region has 20 residues. Germline assignment: CDR1 LNHNV and CDR2 YYDKDF (reference sequence). The V and J ends lost 0 bases and 5 bases, in that order; junction bases with no gene match: 21. Here the CDR3 reads CATSRDHFSGRGGELETQYF. The CDR3, as DNA: TGTGCCACCAGCAGAGATCACTTCTCTGGGCGTGGGGGGGAGTTGGAGACCCAGTACTTC.

This sequence joins TRBV4-3 and TRBJ1-6; D unresolved. The CDR3 sequence is 14 residues long. CDR1 LGHNA and CDR2 YSLEER come from the germline V gene. The V gene lost 0 bases and the J gene lost 6 bases, with 6 bases spanning the gap. This CDR3 reads CASSQEGGNSPLHF. CDR3 bases: TGCGCCAGCAGCCAAGAGGGAGGTAATTCACCCCTCCACTTT.

This clone was picked up one time. In DNA form, the CDR3 reads TGTGCCAGCTCCCCGAGAGAAAAAGATTATGGCTACACCTTC. Protein product: CASSPREKDYGYTF. The chain recombines TRBV18 with TRBJ1-2; D is unclear. CDR1 and CDR2 (germline): KGHSH, LQKENI. With 6 bases removed from V and 5 bases from J, the gap between germline ends came to 16 bases. This CDR3 is 14 amino acids long.

The sample holds one count of this clone. At one end the junction does not follow the germline gene, possibly because of a read error. This chain uses TRBV7-2 with TRBJ1-4, with TRBD1 matching over 8 bases. Germline lookup yields CDR1 SGHTA and CDR2 FQGNSA. CDR3 size: 16 residues. The DNA for the CDR3 is TGTGCCAGCAGCTTGACAGGACAGGGAGGTTTTGAAAAACTGGTTTTT. It yields the protein CASSLTGQGGFEKLVF.

This sequence joins TRBV28 and TRBJ2-7; D ambiguous. Trimming took 7 bases from V and 3 from J, leaving 10 bases between them. CDR1 is MDHEN, CDR2 SYDVKM, per germline. The CDR3 is 12 amino acids. The CDR3 reads CASISPRYEQYF. Written as DNA, the CDR3 is TGTGCCAGCATTTCCCCCCGCTACGAGCAGTACTTC.

V is TRBV19 and J is TRBJ1-1, with D uncertain. CDR1 LNHDA and CDR2 SQIVND come from the germline V gene (reference sequence). Trimming removed 6 bases from V and 2 bases from J, with 10 bases in between. CDR3 length: 13 amino acids. Written as DNA, the CDR3 is TGTGCCAGTAGCAGGTCTAAAAACACTGAAGCTTTCTTT. Protein: CASSRSKNTEAFF.

The chain uses TRBV2 and TRBJ1-5; 7 bases map to TRBD1. V gave up 6 bases and J gave up 1 base; unmatched junction bases: 3. This CDR3 has 14 amino acids. The V gene's germline CDR1 is SNHLY and CDR2 FYNNEI. CDR3 bases: TGTGCCAGCAGGACAGGGTTAAGCAATCAGCCCCAGCATTTT. Translation: CASRTGLSNQPQHF.

CDR3 nucleotide sequence: TGTGCCAGCAGCCGGGGCCCGGACAGAGGAAACACCATATATTTT. Translated: CASSRGPDRGNTIYF. The rearrangement uses TRBV4-2 and TRBJ1-3; D perhaps matches TRBD1 (6 bases). The germline V and J ends were trimmed by 4 bases and 4 bases, with 14 bases remaining between them. CDR1 LGHNA and CDR2 YNFKEQ come from the germline V gene. CDR3 length: 15 residues.

The V call is TRBV28, the J call TRBJ2-6; D possibly corresponds to TRBD2 (5 bases). CDR3 length: 15 residues. V shed 7 bases and J shed 4 bases, with 14 bases lying between them. Germline lookup yields CDR1 MDHEN and CDR2 SYDVKM. CDR3 nucleotides: TGTGCCAGCATAGACCGGGAATCCGGGGCCAACGTCCTGACTTTC. It encodes CASIDRESGANVLTF. The variable domain in full, completed from reference TRBV28 and TRBJ2-6, reads DVKVTQSSRYLVKRTGEKVFLECVQDMDHENMFWYRQDPGLGLRLIYFSYDVKMKEKGDIPEGYSVSREKKERFSLILESASTNQTSMYLCASIDRESGANVLTFGAGSRLTVL.

The gene calls are TRBV4-3 and TRBJ2-2; TRBD2 matches 10 bases. The V gene end was trimmed by 1 base and the J gene end by 5 bases; junction bases not matched to a gene: 4. Germline CDR1 reads LGHNA; CDR2 reads YSLEER. The CDR3 is 16 amino acids. The CDR3 region is CASSQVASGRTGELFF. DNA for the CDR3: TGCGCCAGCAGCCAAGTTGCTAGCGGGAGAACCGGGGAGCTGTTTTTT.

The chain has TRBV18 and TRBJ2-7; D perhaps matches TRBD2 (5 bases). Germline CDR1 is KGHSH and CDR2 is LQKENI. V was pared by 2 bases and J by 5 bases, with 13 bases between. This CDR3 has 14 residues. Written as DNA, the CDR3 is TGTGCCAGCTCACCATACCGAGGGAGCGACGAGCAGTACTTC. It specifies CASSPYRGSDEQYF.

V gene TRBV27 combines with J gene TRBJ2-7; 7 bases fit TRBD1. Looked up from germline, CDR1 is MNHEY and CDR2 is SMNVEV (reference sequence). The CDR3 sequence is 13 residues long. Unmatched junction bases numbered 6, after V lost 5 bases and J lost 5 bases. In DNA form, the CDR3 reads TGTGCCAGCAGTCCCCCGACAGGGCACGAGCAGTACTTC. Amino acids: CASSPPTGHEQYF.

The gene calls are TRBV9 and TRBJ2-3; D is ambiguous. CDR1 SGDLS and CDR2 YYNGEE come from the germline V gene. The CDR3 is 15 residues long. The V end lost 0 bases, the J end lost 5 bases, and 13 bases lay between the germline ends. DNA for the CDR3: TGTGCCAGCAGCGTAGGCACTCTAGTGCGAGATACGCAGTATTTT. The encoded protein is CASSVGTLVRDTQYF.

This chain connects TRBV18 to TRBJ1-2, with a tentative D call TRBD1 (5 bases). Germline-derived CDR1 and CDR2 are KGHSH and LQKENI. The V gene lost 3 bases and the J gene lost 7 bases, with 15 bases spanning the gap. This CDR3 contains 14 residues. The CDR3 region has the DNA TGTGCCAGCTCACCGGGCCAGCAGGGTGGTGGCTACACCTTC. It codes for CASSPGQQGGGYTF.

V is TRBV18 and J is TRBJ2-7; no firm D call. Trimming took off 2 bases at V and 3 bases at J, with 8 bases between the two ends. The CDR3 extends over 13 amino acids. Germline CDR1 and CDR2: KGHSH and LQKENI. In DNA form, the CDR3 reads TGTGCCAGCTCACCATTGCCAGACTACGAGCAGTACTTC. It codes for CASSPLPDYEQYF.

The V gene is TRBV9, the J gene TRBJ1-3, with 8 bases matching TRBD1. The V and J ends lost 4 bases and 4 bases, in that order; junction bases with no gene match: 4. The CDR3 is 14 residues long. The germline V gene encodes CDR1 SGDLS and CDR2 YYNGEE. CDR3 nucleotides: TGTGCCAGCAGCAAACAGGGGGGAGGAAACACCATATATTTT. Protein: CASSKQGGGNTIYF.

The V gene is TRBV11-2, the J gene TRBJ1-4, with D tentatively TRBD1 (5 bases). CDR3 size: 15 residues. In germline, CDR1 is SGHAT, CDR2 FQNNGV. The V end lost 5 bases, the J end lost 2 bases, and 12 bases lay between the germline ends. This CDR3 is CASSGTRGTNEKLFF. The CDR3, as DNA: TGTGCCAGCAGCGGGACCCGGGGGACTAATGAAAAACTGTTTTTT.

The rearrangement links TRBV6-4 to TRBJ1-1; D might be TRBD1 (6 bases). Trimming pared 8 bases from V and 2 bases from J, leaving 18 bases between. The CDR3 sequence is 15 residues long. From germline, CDR1 is MRHNA and CDR2 SNTAGT. The CDR3 here is CASFSAGANNTEAFF. The DNA for the CDR3 is TGTGCCAGCTTCAGTGCAGGGGCCAATAACACTGAAGCTTTCTTT.

A single count supports this clone. This chain joins TRBV19 and TRBJ1-1; 7 positions match TRBD1. The germline V gene encodes CDR1 LNHDA and CDR2 SQIVND (reference sequence). This CDR3 is 14 amino acids long. V was pared by 7 bases and J by 2 bases, with 7 bases of the junction left unmatched. The CDR3 DNA is TGTGCCAGTACTTGGACAGGCGGTAACACTGAAGCTTTCTTT. Translation: CASTWTGGNTEAFF.

Written as DNA, the CDR3 is TGTGCCAGCAGCTCACTGACAGGGGGCGGAGAAGCTTTCTTT. Translating it yields CASSSLTGGGEAFF. V usage is TRBV7-2 and J usage is TRBJ1-1; 10 nucleotides line up with TRBD1. CDR1 and CDR2 (germline): SGHTA, FQGNSA. CDR3 length equals 14 residues. The junction had 7 bases not matched to a gene; V was cut back by 4 bases and J by 8 bases.

The chain couples TRBV30 to TRBJ2-7, with a possible D match to TRBD1 (5 bases). Germline V gene data show CDR1 as GTSNPN and CDR2 as SVGIG (reference sequence). The V end lost 7 bases, the J end lost 3 bases, and 10 bases lay between the germline ends. This CDR3 comprises 11 residues. The CDR3 coding sequence is TGTGCCTCCGACAGTAACTACGAGCAGTACTTC. This encodes CASDSNYEQYF.

A few counts support this clone. The V call is TRBV28, the J call TRBJ1-1, with 7 positions matching TRBD1. The trim removed 4 bases at V and 1 base at J, leaving 12 bases unmatched. The CDR3 sequence is 17 residues long. Germline V gives CDR1 MDHEN, CDR2 SYDVKM. The CDR3 sequence: CASSSMVARGPNTEAFF. The CDR3 bases are TGTGCCAGCAGTTCGATGGTCGCAAGGGGGCCGAACACTGAAGCTTTCTTT.

For this clone: Compared with germline, one end of the junction differs, possibly owing to a read error. Other DNA sequences of this sample code for an identical CDR3. The V and J genes are TRBV19 and TRBJ2-7; weak D call: TRBD2 (6 bases). The CDR3 runs 13 residues. CDR1 is LNHDA and CDR2 is SQIVND in the germline V gene (reference sequence). Here the CDR3 DNA reads TGTGCCAGTAGAGCGGGCGTCTCCTACGAGCAATACTTC. Protein sequence: CASRAGVSYEQYF.

The rearrangement uses TRBV7-8 and TRBJ2-7, with TRBD2 matching 8 bases. This CDR3 has 14 amino acids. From germline, CDR1 is SGHVS and CDR2 FQNEAQ. J gave up 3 bases and V 1 base, and 2 bases lay outside the gene matches. The CDR3 reads CASSLETSGYEQYF. The CDR3 DNA follows: TGTGCCAGCAGCTTAGAAACTAGCGGCTACGAGCAGTACTTC.

The chain carries TRBV5-4 and TRBJ2-7; 10 nucleotides match TRBD1. The junction had 6 bases not matched to a gene; V was cut back by 1 base and J by 2 bases. Per the germline V gene, CDR1 is SGHNT and CDR2 is YYREEE (reference sequence). The CDR3 totals 16 residues. The CDR3 reads CASSLPGTGVPYEQYF. In DNA form, the CDR3 reads TGTGCCAGCAGCTTGCCCGGGACAGGGGTCCCCTACGAGCAGTACTTC.

The chain combines TRBV7-3 with TRBJ2-2; the match to TRBD1 covers 8 bases. V dropped 4 bases and J dropped 0; count of bases not matched to a gene: 7. The CDR3 consists of 17 residues. Germline CDR1 is SGHTA and CDR2 is FQGTGA. The CDR3, as DNA: TGTGCCAGCAGCTATCAACCGGGACAGGCGAACACCGGGGAGCTGTTTTTT. Translation: CASSYQPGQANTGELFF.